The 28 T cell receptor beta chains below all came from one sample that was sequenced in a study of regulatory T cells in long-lasting Graves disease. Combining iRepertoire HTBI primers with Arm-PCR of CDR3 regions, the authors built TCR beta libraries. TCRdb called the multiplex PCR reads again in MiXCR, with one record for every CDR3 protein. The profile covers 550,000 to 650,000 distinct CDR3 sequences, with 15% to 20% appearing a single time and more than 10% taken by the ten largest. Time point: newly diagnosed GD, antithyroid drugs for less than 3 months. From RNA extracted from PBMCs, the TCR library was made. These data also featured in a second study, about T cells in Graves' hyperthyroidism and ophthalmopathy.

The sequencing here drew on peripheral blood mononuclear cells (PBMCs), taken at new diagnosis, from a patient treated with antithyroid drugs. All receptors come from a man aged 18 to 30 with Graves disease.

This clonotype showed up just a few times. The J gene is TRBJ2-7, the V gene TRBV15; 11 bases are shared with TRBD1. Germline values: CDR1 LNHNV, CDR2 YYDKDF (reference sequence). With V trimmed by 1 base and J by 6 bases, 5 bases remained unmatched. This CDR3 contains 15 residues. CDR3 loop: CATSRARTGGIEQYF. The CDR3, as DNA: TGTGCCACCAGCAGAGCCCGGACAGGGGGCATCGAGCAGTACTTC.

This clonotype was counted at least ten times. The chain combines TRBV27 with TRBJ1-1; maybe TRBD1 (5 bases). This CDR3 spans 12 amino acids. V gave up 4 bases and J gave up 9 bases, with 12 bases separating them. CDR1 is MNHEY, CDR2 SMNVEV, per germline (reference sequence). Here the CDR3 reads CASSSAGLQAFF. CDR3 nucleotides: TGTGCCAGCAGTTCTGCAGGGTTGCAAGCTTTCTTT.

This clonotype occurred many times. This chain joins TRBV28 and TRBJ1-2, with a possible D match to TRBD1 (6 bases). The CDR3 totals 15 residues. V was cut by 5 bases and J by 8 bases, with 21 bases left in between. Germline V gives CDR1 MDHEN, CDR2 SYDVKM. The CDR3 region has the DNA TGTGCCAGCAGTCTGGAAGGGGGGGGACGGGGAGGCTACACCTTC. It yields the protein CASSLEGGGRGGYTF.

The gene calls are TRBV4-2 and TRBJ2-1; 9 bases match TRBD2. The V gene's germline CDR1 is LGHNA and CDR2 YNFKEQ. This CDR3 has 16 residues. Trimming cost V 4 bases and J 10 bases; bases outside gene matches: 14. The CDR3 nucleotides are TGTGCCAGCAGCCTCTCGCTAAGCGGGAGGTCCTACGAGCAGTTCTTC. This codes for CASSLSLSGRSYEQFF.

This clonotype was observed many times. The rearrangement joins TRBV28 to TRBJ1-2; TRBD1 matches at 9 bases. The J segment lost 7 bases and the V segment lost 5 bases, leaving 5 bases of the junction unmatched. The CDR3 runs 13 residues. Germline V gene sequence: CDR1 MDHEN, CDR2 SYDVKM. CDR3: CASSETGGVGYTF. In nucleotides, the CDR3 is TGTGCCAGCAGTGAAACAGGGGGCGTTGGCTACACCTTC.

This clonotype appeared a few times. The chain has TRBV18 and TRBJ2-7, with D possibly matching TRBD2 (6 bases). The ends were cut back, 0 bases at V and 1 base at J, with 13 bases in the middle. Germline V lookup: CDR1 KGHSH, CDR2 LQKENI. The CDR3 runs to 16 residues. The CDR3 sequence is CASSPPSGDDSYEQYF. The CDR3 DNA is TGTGCCAGCTCACCACCGTCGGGGGACGATTCCTACGAGCAGTACTTC.

In its sample, this clonotype was seen many times. The chain joins TRBV10-3 to TRBJ1-6; D gene uncertain. Germline CDR1 and CDR2: ENHRY and SYGVKD. The CDR3 consists of 13 residues. The V gene lost 1 base and the J gene lost 10 bases, with 8 bases spanning the gap. As DNA, the CDR3 is TGTGCCATCAGTGAGTGGAGGGAATCACCCCTCCACTTT. Its protein is CAISEWRESPLHF.

This clonotype was seen ten or more times. The J gene is TRBJ2-7, the V gene TRBV20-1; 9 bases align to TRBD1. Trimming cost V 2 bases and J 7 bases; bases outside gene matches: 12. The CDR3 extends over 15 amino acids. Germline V gene sequence: CDR1 DFQATT, CDR2 SNEGSKA (reference sequence). The DNA for the CDR3 is TGCAGTGCTAGAATTACAGGGGGCGTTGTTGGGGAGCAGTACTTC. Its translation: CSARITGGVVGEQYF.

J is TRBJ2-7 and V is TRBV9, with 7 bases that match TRBD1. The CDR3 totals 15 residues. The V gene end was trimmed by 0 bases and the J gene end by 6 bases; junction bases not matched to a gene: 9. Germline assignment: CDR1 SGDLS and CDR2 YYNGEE. The DNA for the CDR3 is TGTGCCAGCAGCGTAGCTCCAGACAGGGCCCGCGAGCAGTACTTC. Translation gives CASSVAPDRAREQYF. Full variable domain (rest looked up from reference TRBV9 and TRBJ2-7): DSGVTQTPKHLITATGQRVTLRCSPRSGDLSVYWYQQSLDQGLQFLIQYYNGEERAKGNILERFSAQQFPDLHSELNLSSLELGDSALYFCASSVAPDRAREQYFGPGTRLTVT.

This clonotype occurred many times. V is TRBV28 and J is TRBJ2-7, with 8 bases matching TRBD1. This CDR3 has 12 amino acids. Germline assignment: CDR1 MDHEN and CDR2 SYDVKM. The V segment lost 5 bases and the J segment 10 bases; nucleotides outside the gene matches: 7. The DNA for the CDR3 is TGTGCCAGCAGTACCGACAGGGGTGAACAGTACTTC. This sequence encodes CASSTDRGEQYF. The variable domain in full, completed from reference TRBV28 and TRBJ2-7, reads DVKVTQSSRYLVKRTGEKVFLECVQDMDHENMFWYRQDPGLGLRLIYFSYDVKMKEKGDIPEGYSVSREKKERFSLILESASTNQTSMYLCASSTDRGEQYFGPGTRLTVT.

Many counts were recorded for this clonotype. The CDR3 DNA sequence: TGCAGTGCTAGTTCCGGGACGGGCAATCAGCCCCAGCATTTT. As protein: CSASSGTGNQPQHF. V and J are TRBV20-1 and TRBJ1-5; TRBD1 is a possible D gene (5 bases). The germline CDR1 and CDR2 sequences are DFQATT and SNEGSKA (reference sequence). The CDR3 is 14 amino acids. Between the trimmed V and J ends, which lost 3 bases and 2 bases, there was a span of 11 bases.

The chain is built from TRBV29-1 and TRBJ2-3, with D unclear. CDR1 is SQVTM and CDR2 is ANQGSEA in the germline V gene. V lost 4 bases and J lost 0, with 11 bases in between. The CDR3 totals 14 residues. CDR3 amino acids: CSVVKASSTDTQYF. The CDR3 DNA follows: TGCAGCGTTGTTAAGGCCTCTAGCACAGATACGCAGTATTTT.

The chain employs TRBV13 and TRBJ1-4, with a weak D call TRBD1 (5 bases). The V end lost 3 bases, the J end lost 4 bases, and 12 bases lay between the germline ends. The germline gives CDR1 PRHDT, CDR2 FYEKMQ (reference sequence). CDR3 length: 15 residues. Here the CDR3 reads CASSLQQEINEKLFF. Here the CDR3 DNA reads TGTGCCAGCAGCTTGCAACAGGAGATTAATGAAAAACTGTTTTTT.

A word on this clonotype: A much larger clone lies a single base off, so this may be a read error. The chain combines TRBV3-1 with TRBJ2-2; D uncertain. This CDR3 has 13 residues. V was cut by 1 base and J by 3 bases, with 3 bases left in between. Germline-derived CDR1 and CDR2 are LGHDT and YNNKEL (reference sequence). In DNA form, the CDR3 reads TGTGCCAGCAGCCAAGTTGACACCGGGGAGCTGTTTTTT. It encodes CASSQVDTGELFF.

This clonotype was seen at least ten times. This chain joins TRBV2 and TRBJ2-5; 12 bases line up with TRBD2. Germline V gene data show CDR1 as SNHLY and CDR2 as FYNNEI. The CDR3 sequence is 15 residues long. V lost 5 bases and J lost 3; bases outside the gene matches: 4. The CDR3 protein is CASSPTSGRKETQYF. In DNA form, the CDR3 reads TGTGCCAGCAGTCCGACTAGCGGGAGAAAAGAGACCCAGTACTTC. The whole variable domain, filled in from reference TRBV2 and TRBJ2-5, reads EPEVTQTPSHQVTQMGQEVILRCVPISNHLYFYWYRQILGQKVEFLVSFYNNEISEKSEIFDDQFSVERPDGSNFTLKIRSTKLEDSAMYFCASSPTSGRKETQYFGPGTRLLVL.

This clonotype was found a few times. The CDR3 sequence is CASSGWGGINEQFF. The CDR3 DNA follows: TGTGCCAGCAGTGGGTGGGGAGGGATCAATGAGCAGTTCTTC. This rearrangement joins TRBV6-1 to TRBJ2-1; 7 positions agree with TRBD2. Germline values: CDR1 MNHNS, CDR2 SASEGT. The CDR3 loop spans 14 amino acids. J gave up 6 bases and V 4 bases, and 6 bases lay outside the gene matches.

This clonotype was seen only a few times. The rearrangement joins TRBV10-3 to TRBJ1-3, with D tentatively TRBD1 (6 bases). Trimming pared 4 bases from V and 0 bases from J, leaving 19 bases between. Germline lookup yields CDR1 ENHRY and CDR2 SYGVKD. The CDR3 covers 18 residues. The CDR3 sequence is CAISAPKRQALSGNTIYF. The CDR3 DNA reads TGTGCCATCAGTGCCCCCAAAAGACAGGCCCTCTCTGGAAACACCATATATTTT.

The chain couples TRBV7-9 to TRBJ2-7; D remains ambiguous. Germline loops: CDR1 SEHNR, CDR2 FQNEAQ (reference sequence). The CDR3 has 19 residues. Between the trimmed V and J ends, which lost 2 bases and 2 bases, there was a span of 25 bases. CDR3 sequence: CASSLRLRRVGNQPYEQYF. The CDR3 coding sequence is TGTGCCAGCAGCTTACGTTTAAGGCGTGTGGGGAACCAACCCTACGAGCAGTACTTC.

The genes are TRBV12-3 or TRBV12-4 and TRBJ1-2, with a possible D match to TRBD1 (6 bases). V shed 2 bases and J shed 5 bases, with 12 bases lying between them. The CDR3 runs 14 residues. The DNA for the CDR3 is TGTGCCAGCAGTTTAACACAGGGAGGGTATGGCTACACCTTC. Encoded protein: CASSLTQGGYGYTF.

The chain joins TRBV6-1 to TRBJ2-1, with TRBD2 matching over 9 bases. J gave up 8 bases and V 3 bases, and 14 bases lay outside the gene matches. Germline CDR1 and CDR2: MNHNS and SASEGT. This CDR3 spans 17 amino acids. The CDR3 loop is CASSEDRAGGLGDEQFF. Here the CDR3 DNA reads TGTGCCAGCAGTGAGGACCGAGCGGGAGGCCTCGGGGATGAGCAGTTCTTC.

This clonotype showed up many times. The chain links TRBV20-1 to TRBJ1-2, with a weak D call TRBD1 (5 bases). Germline V gives CDR1 DFQATT, CDR2 SNEGSKA (reference sequence). Trimming took off 0 bases at V and 1 base at J, with 9 bases between the two ends. The CDR3 spans 14 residues. Written as DNA, the CDR3 is TGCAGTGCTAGAGAGGCAGGGAGTAACTATGGCTACACCTTC. It codes for CSAREAGSNYGYTF.

This clonotype has only a few counts. The chain uses TRBV5-1 and TRBJ1-6; D gene uncertain. CDR1 and CDR2 from the germline V gene are SGHRS and YFSETQ. This CDR3 has 14 residues. The germline V and J ends were trimmed by 2 bases and 7 bases, with 10 bases remaining between them. CDR3 region: CASSFEGSNSPLHF. The CDR3 DNA is TGCGCCAGCAGCTTTGAGGGATCGAATTCACCCCTCCACTTT.

The genes are TRBV28 and TRBJ1-4; 8 bases fit TRBD1. The V segment lost 3 bases and the J segment 5 bases; nucleotides outside the gene matches: 5. Germline V lookup: CDR1 MDHEN, CDR2 SYDVKM. The CDR3 runs to 15 residues. The CDR3 here is CASSFPGTGNEKLFF. DNA of the CDR3: TGTGCCAGCAGTTTTCCCGGGACAGGAAATGAAAAACTGTTTTTT.

This clonotype has at least ten counts. V and J are TRBV3-1 and TRBJ1-1; possibly TRBD1 for D (6 bases). Trimming removed 0 bases from V and 4 bases from J, with 12 bases in between. Looked up from germline, CDR1 is LGHDT and CDR2 is YNNKEL (reference sequence). The CDR3 runs to 15 residues. CDR3 protein: CASSQETGGFTEAFF. CDR3 nucleotide sequence: TGTGCCAGCAGCCAAGAGACCGGGGGCTTCACTGAAGCTTTCTTT.

In this sample, this clonotype turned up a few times. V gene TRBV19 combines with J gene TRBJ1-1; D is undetermined. The V gene lost 8 bases and the J gene lost 1 base, with 8 bases spanning the gap. Germline CDR1 is LNHDA and CDR2 is SQIVND (reference sequence). There are 12 residues in the CDR3. CDR3 protein: CASLRWNTEAFF. For the CDR3, the DNA is TGTGCCAGTCTCCGCTGGAACACTGAAGCTTTCTTT.

This clonotype was found once. V and J are TRBV6-2 or TRBV6-3 and TRBJ2-5; D is undetermined. This CDR3 contains 13 residues. V was shortened by 6 bases and J by 4 bases, with 12 bases between the two germline ends. Germline CDR1 MNHEY, CDR2 SVGEGT. The CDR3 sequence is CASSKRRAETQYF. In nucleotides, the CDR3 is TGTGCCAGCAGCAAACGACGGGCAGAGACCCAGTACTTC.

This clonotype was picked up a small number of times. The chain joins TRBV30 to TRBJ2-3; D not resolved. Trimming left V 5 bases short and J 8 bases short, with 17 bases between. The CDR3 runs to 13 residues. Germline lookup yields CDR1 GTSNPN and CDR2 SVGIG (reference sequence). The CDR3 loop reads CAWLARATSTQYF. CDR3 coding DNA: TGTGCCTGGCTGGCTCGGGCCACATCTACGCAGTATTTT.

This rearrangement joins TRBV9 to TRBJ2-5; 7 bases fit TRBD1. Germline V CDR1 and CDR2: SGDLS, YYNGEE. Germline trimming cut 3 bases from V and 5 bases from J; bases unmatched to any gene: 7. The CDR3 sequence is 14 residues long. CDR3 region: CASSATGDRETQYF. The CDR3 DNA sequence: TGTGCCAGCAGCGCCACAGGGGATCGGGAGACCCAGTACTTC.